Listed here are 27 T cell receptor beta chains from one sample, sequenced in a study of read filtering for tumor transcriptome and immune sequencing. This library used about 400 ng RNA and molecular barcoded adaptors spanning alpha/delta and beta/gamma chains. TCRdb reprocessed the reads via MiXCR and lists one record per CDR3 protein. Counted here are around 130,000 distinct CDR3 sequences, roughly 13% occurring once; the ten biggest clones make up approximately 10%. Sequencing was performed on a population of CD138-negative cells sorted from bone marrow. The receptor source for this set is a donor at least 40 years old with multiple myeloma.

A remark on this clonotype: A single base separates this from a much larger clone, so it may be a read error. The chain uses TRBV12-3 or TRBV12-4 and TRBJ1-2; 7 bases map to TRBD1. The CDR3 contains 13 residues. In nucleotides, the CDR3 is TGTGCCAGCAGTTTAGGTGGGGACAGAGGCTGCACCTTC. Amino acid sequence: CASSLGGDRGCTF.

This clonotype has a count of ten or more. V gene TRBV7-6 combines with J gene TRBJ2-2; 9 bases fit TRBD1. The junction had 1 base not matched to a gene; V was cut back by 1 base and J by 1 base. This CDR3 is built from 16 residues. Per the germline V gene, CDR1 is SGHVS and CDR2 is FNYEAQ. CDR3 in amino acids: CASSLGQGGNTGELFF. CDR3 DNA: TGTGCCAGCAGCTTAGGACAGGGGGGGAACACCGGGGAGCTGTTTTTT. Full variable domain (missing parts from reference TRBV7-6 and TRBJ2-2): GAGVSQSPRYKVTKRGQDVALRCDPISGHVSLYWYRQALGQGPEFLTYFNYEAQQDKSGLPNDRFSAERPEGSISTLTIQRTEQRDSAMYRCASSLGQGGNTGELFFGEGSRLTVL.

Ten or more counts support this clonotype. One end of the junction is discordant with germline, which a read error may explain. This chain links TRBV7-2 with TRBJ2-1, with 10 bases that match TRBD2. Per the germline V gene, CDR1 is SGHTA and CDR2 is FQGNSA. The CDR3 loop spans 15 amino acids. The CDR3 reads CASSVAGGLYNEQFF. DNA for the CDR3: TGTGCCAGCAGCGTAGCGGGGGGACTTTACAATGAGCAGTTCTTC.

On this clonotype: This sequence may be a read error, since a much larger clone differs from it by one base. The rearrangement uses TRBV6-2 or TRBV6-3 and TRBJ1-1; TRBD1 matches 9 bases. The CDR3 has 12 residues. V lost 4 bases to trimming and J lost 10 bases; unmatched junction nucleotides: 4. Germline CDR1 reads MNHEY; CDR2 reads SVGEGT. The chain's CDR3 is CASSCYRGRAFF. CDR3 coding DNA: TGTGCCAGCAGTTGCTACAGGGGGCGAGCTTTCTTT.

This clonotype was detected ten times or more. The chain combines TRBV5-1 with TRBJ2-1, with D perhaps being TRBD1 or TRBD2 (5 bases each). Germline-derived CDR1 and CDR2 are SGHRS and YFSETQ. Trimming took off 0 bases at V and 5 bases at J, with 9 bases between the two ends. This CDR3 region has 14 residues. CDR3: CASSLVGENNEQFF. In DNA, the CDR3 is TGCGCCAGCAGCTTGGTGGGGGAAAACAATGAGCAGTTCTTC.

This rearrangement joins TRBV19 to TRBJ2-2; tentatively, D is TRBD1 or TRBD2 (6 bases each). Germline CDR1 reads LNHDA; CDR2 reads SQIVND (reference sequence). Between the trimmed V and J ends, which lost 6 bases and 0 bases, there was a span of 11 bases. The CDR3 consists of 15 residues. CDR3 loop: CASRRGDANTGELFF. The CDR3 nucleotides are TGTGCCAGTAGGAGGGGGGACGCGAACACCGGGGAGCTGTTTTTT.

This clonotype was observed a few times. The chain joins TRBV29-1 to TRBJ2-3; TRBD1 or TRBD2 may be the D gene (5 bases each). The germline V and J ends were trimmed by 4 bases and 5 bases, with 10 bases remaining between them. The V gene's germline CDR1 is SQVTM and CDR2 ANQGSEA. The CDR3 is 12 residues long. The CDR3 nucleotides read TGCAGCGTTGGGGACCGAGGAGATACGCAGTATTTT. This codes for CSVGDRGDTQYF.

This clonotype was detected ten times or more. The chain links TRBV9 to TRBJ2-3; the match to TRBD1 covers 7 bases. The CDR3 is 16 amino acids. Germline CDR1 and CDR2: SGDLS and YYNGEE. The V segment lost 1 base and the J segment 4 bases; nucleotides outside the gene matches: 9. The CDR3 sequence is CASSVNQGQTPDTQYF. CDR3 DNA sequence: TGTGCCAGCAGCGTAAACCAGGGACAGACCCCAGATACGCAGTATTTT.

This sequence joins TRBV2 and TRBJ1-2; D remains ambiguous. The V gene lost 3 bases and the J gene lost 2 bases, with 10 bases spanning the gap. Germline-derived CDR1 and CDR2 are SNHLY and FYNNEI. This CDR3 comprises 14 residues. CDR3 loop: CASSETGRNYGYTF. The CDR3 nucleotides read TGTGCCAGCAGTGAGACGGGGAGAAACTATGGCTACACCTTC.

Worth noting for this clonotype: This may come from a read error, since a much larger clone is one base off. The CDR3 is CASRSSTGNTEASF. The CDR3 coding sequence is TGTGCCAGCAGGTCCTCTACAGGGAACACTGAAGCTTCCTTT. The V gene is TRBV6-6, the J gene TRBJ1-1; the D gene is possibly TRBD1 (6 bases). Germline CDR1 MNHNY, CDR2 SVGAGI (reference sequence). The CDR3 has 14 amino acids.

On this clonotype: This could be a read error, since a much larger clone is one nucleotide away. The chain carries TRBV7-2 and TRBJ2-1, with 9 bases identical to TRBD2. The tail of the sequence fits TRBJ2-7 better, so the J call may be wrong. The V gene's germline CDR1 is SGHTA and CDR2 FQGNSA. This CDR3 is built from 18 residues. CDR3 residues: CTSSPVNPLAGSSYEQYF. The CDR3 DNA is TGTACCAGCAGCCCGGTGAACCCCCTAGCGGGGAGCTCCTACGAGCAGTACTTC.

Note on this clonotype: A much larger clonotype is one base distant, so this may be a read error. Since the CDR3 does not end with the conserved phenylalanine or tryptophan, this likely comes from a read error. The genes are TRBV7-8 and TRBJ2-6; D is unclear. Trimming left V 6 bases short and J 0 bases short, with 9 bases between. The germline gives CDR1 SGHVS, CDR2 FQNEAQ. This CDR3 has 15 amino acids. CDR3 residues: CASRPLGSGANVLTV. The CDR3 nucleotides read TGTGCCAGCAGGCCCCTTGGCTCTGGGGCCAACGTCCTGACTGTC.

Worth noting for this clonotype: At one end the junction does not follow the germline gene, possibly because of a read error. The CDR3 DNA is TGCGCCAGGAGCTTGGCTCTAGCGTCTAGCACAGATACGCAGTATTTT. Its protein product is CARSLALASSTDTQYF. The chain uses TRBV5-1 and TRBJ2-3; a possible D gene is TRBD2 (6 bases). CDR1 and CDR2 from the germline V gene are SGHRS and YFSETQ. This CDR3 has 16 amino acids.

This clonotype was recorded many times. This rearrangement joins TRBV5-5 to TRBJ2-1, with D possibly matching TRBD2 (6 bases). Germline V lookup: CDR1 SGHKS, CDR2 YYEKEE (reference sequence). CDR3 length: 15 amino acids. Trimming left V 5 bases short and J 4 bases short, with 16 bases between. Written as DNA, the CDR3 is TGTGCCAGCAGTCCGGGGGAGACAGTGTACAATGAGCAGTTCTTC. Translated, it gives CASSPGETVYNEQFF.

The genes are TRBV18 and TRBJ2-3; TRBD1 matches 8 bases. The CDR3 runs 17 residues. V shed 0 bases and J 3 bases; nucleotides not matched to a gene: 8. Per the germline V gene, CDR1 is KGHSH and CDR2 is LQKENI. CDR3 DNA: TGTGCCAGCTCACCACCGAGTCAGGGGGCGCGGACAGATACGCAGTATTTT. Translation gives CASSPPSQGARTDTQYF.

This clonotype has at least ten counts. The rearrangement uses TRBV20-1 and TRBJ1-1; TRBD1 matches 9 bases. Germline CDR1 and CDR2: DFQATT and SNEGSKA (reference sequence). The V and J ends lost 6 bases and 7 bases, in that order; junction bases with no gene match: 12. The CDR3 sequence is 14 residues long. CDR3 in DNA: TGCAGTGCCCACCAACCCGGGACAGGGAGTGAAGCTTTCTTT. Translation: CSAHQPGTGSEAFF.

Many counts were recorded for this clonotype. The chain uses TRBV7-3 and TRBJ1-2, with TRBD1 as a possible D gene (5 bases). V was clipped by 0 bases and J by 3 bases, with 14 bases between them. Germline V CDR1 and CDR2: SGHTA, FQGTGA. The CDR3 runs to 16 residues. The CDR3 loop is CASSLTGARDHYGYTF. CDR3 bases: TGTGCCAGCAGCTTAACAGGGGCCAGGGACCACTATGGCTACACCTTC.

This clonotype was counted many times. The chain uses TRBV12-3 or TRBV12-4 and TRBJ2-1; 7 nucleotides align to TRBD2. Unmatched junction bases numbered 10, after V lost 5 bases and J lost 9 bases. The CDR3 extends over 14 amino acids. The CDR3 protein is CASSPQRERGEQFF. The CDR3 coding sequence is TGTGCCAGCAGTCCCCAGCGGGAACGGGGTGAGCAGTTCTTC.

This clonotype has a count of ten or more. This rearrangement joins TRBV29-1 to TRBJ1-1; D is unclear. V was trimmed by 7 bases and J by 0 bases, leaving 3 bases between them. The V gene's germline CDR1 is SQVTM and CDR2 ANQGSEA. The CDR3 totals 10 residues. The CDR3 loop is CSAVNTEAFF. In DNA, the CDR3 is TGCAGCGCAGTGAACACTGAAGCTTTCTTT.

Many counts were recorded for this clonotype. The chain has TRBV28 and TRBJ1-2; D is undetermined. The CDR3 has 17 residues. V shed 1 base and J shed 4 bases, with 19 bases lying between them. The germline V gene encodes CDR1 MDHEN and CDR2 SYDVKM. The CDR3 DNA reads as TGTGCCAGCAGTTTATCGGTGGCAGGCGGATCTGGCTATGGCTACACCTTC. It codes for CASSLSVAGGSGYGYTF.

Ten or more counts support this clonotype. V usage is TRBV5-1 and J usage is TRBJ2-3; D gene ambiguous. CDR1 is SGHRS, CDR2 YFSETQ, per germline. Trimming cost V 0 bases and J 5 bases, with 4 bases left between them. The CDR3 loop spans 12 amino acids. The CDR3 is CASSLDKDTQYF. The DNA of the CDR3 is TGCGCCAGCAGCTTGGATAAAGATACGCAGTATTTT.

This clonotype was seen many times. The chain recombines TRBV14 with TRBJ2-5, with 7 nucleotides matching TRBD1. J gave up 5 bases and V 4 bases, and 16 bases lay outside the gene matches. CDR1 SGHDN and CDR2 FVKESK come from the germline V gene. There are 17 residues in the CDR3. The DNA for the CDR3 is TGTGCCAGCAGCCCTGCTACCGGGACAGTCCTTTTGGAGACCCAGTACTTC. Translation: CASSPATGTVLLETQYF. The full variable domain, with the rest looked up from reference TRBV14 and TRBJ2-5, is EAGVTQFPSHSVIEKGQTVTLRCDPISGHDNLYWYRRVMGKEIKFLLHFVKESKQDESGMPNNRFLAERTGGTYSTLKVQPAELEDSGVYFCASSPATGTVLLETQYFGPGTRLLVL.

This clonotype was counted at least ten times. The chain combines TRBV10-3 with TRBJ2-1; no definite D call. Per germline, CDR1 ENHRY and CDR2 SYGVKD. The germline V and J ends were trimmed by 11 bases and 10 bases, with 15 bases remaining between them. CDR3 length: 11 amino acids. DNA of the CDR3: TGTGCCTTTGGGCCCCTAGGGGAGCAGTTCTTC. Translating gives CAFGPLGEQFF.

This clonotype was seen once. A much bigger clone sits one base away, suggesting this may be a read error. The V and J genes are TRBV4-2 and TRBJ2-1, with 11 bases identical to TRBD2. CDR1 is LGHNA, CDR2 YNFKEQ, per germline. The CDR3 consists of 16 residues. CDR3 nucleotides: TGTGTCAGCAGCCAAGAGCTAGCGGGGGGTGGAGATGAGCAGTTCTTC. It yields the protein CVSSQELAGGGDEQFF.

This clonotype was observed at least ten times. The chain has TRBV5-1 and TRBJ2-2; 9 nucleotides match TRBD1. Germline trimming cut 9 bases from V and 4 bases from J; bases unmatched to any gene: 10. From germline, CDR1 is SGHRS and CDR2 YFSETQ. The length of the CDR3 is 15 residues. CDR3 coding DNA: TGCGCCACCCCGAAGGGGGACAGGGCCACCGGGGAGCTGTTTTTT. Translating gives CATPKGDRATGELFF.

This clonotype was seen at least ten times. The chain is built from TRBV5-1 and TRBJ2-1; D is tentatively TRBD1 or TRBD2 (5 bases each). CDR3 size: 16 residues. The V end was cut by 5 bases, the J end by 6 bases, with 21 bases between. Germline-derived CDR1 and CDR2 are SGHRS and YFSETQ. The CDR3 loop is CASRPAGTEFTNEQFF. The CDR3 bases are TGCGCCAGCAGGCCCGCCGGGACGGAATTTACCAATGAGCAGTTCTTC.

This clonotype appeared a few times. This chain connects TRBV19 to TRBJ2-6, with TRBD1 matching 8 bases. Trimming removed 10 bases from V and 0 bases from J; junction bases left unmatched: 20. From germline, CDR1 is LNHDA and CDR2 SQIVND (reference sequence). The CDR3 totals 20 residues. The CDR3 loop reads CATTGETGTGRSSGANVLTF. The CDR3 region has the DNA TGTGCCACAACAGGGGAAACCGGGACAGGCCGCAGCTCTGGGGCCAACGTCCTGACTTTC.